A selection of T cell receptor beta chains follows, all from one sample in a study of blood T cell repertoires in COVID-19. The data were produced by immunoSEQ multiplex PCR, yet TCRdb's version contains in-frame clones alone and is incomplete. The sample holds about 240,000 clones, roughly 87% seen once. The source material was peripheral blood. These receptors all come from a man aged 55 to 70 who had recovered from COVID-19. Both conserved end residues are part of each CDR3. A D gene is named only where the DNA matches it firmly. Clone size appears in some rows only: once, few, many, or a class for an expanded clone.

j_call: TRBJ2-5; clone_size: -; d_call: TRBD2; v_call: TRBV5-1; cdr3_aa: CASSLEASGGMETQYF; cdr3_nt: TGCGCCAGCAGCTTGGAGGCTAGCGGGGGGATGGAGACCCAGTACTTC
j_call: TRBJ2-5; clone_size: -; d_call: -; v_call: TRBV10-2; cdr3_aa: CASTGHPGETQYF; cdr3_nt: TGCGCCAGCACCGGACACCCCGGGGAGACCCAGTACTTC
j_call: TRBJ2-1; clone_size: -; d_call: TRBD2; v_call: TRBV5-1; cdr3_aa: CASSSTSGNEQFF; cdr3_nt: TGCGCCAGCAGCTCCACTAGCGGCAATGAGCAGTTCTTC
j_call: TRBJ2-2; clone_size: -; d_call: TRBD2; v_call: TRBV5-1; cdr3_aa: CASSLGASGGAGELFF; cdr3_nt: TGCGCCAGCAGCTTGGGGGCTAGCGGTGGTGCCGGGGAGCTGTTTTTT
j_call: TRBJ2-3; clone_size: -; d_call: -; v_call: TRBV2; cdr3_aa: CASSERRGGQDTQYF; cdr3_nt: TGTGCCAGCAGTGAGAGGAGGGGGGGCCAAGATACGCAGTATTTT
j_call: TRBJ2-2; clone_size: -; d_call: TRBD2; v_call: TRBV10-2; cdr3_aa: CASSDVGLAGSPLF; cdr3_nt: TGCGCCAGCAGCGACGTTGGGCTAGCGGGGAGCCCACTTTTT
j_call: TRBJ2-5; clone_size: -; d_call: -; v_call: TRBV10-1; cdr3_aa: CASSEVEEETQYF; cdr3_nt: TGCGCCAGCAGTGAAGTAGAAGAGGAGACCCAGTACTTC
j_call: TRBJ1-1; clone_size: few; d_call: TRBD1; v_call: TRBV3-1/TRBV3-2; cdr3_aa: CASSPRDREGTEAFF; cdr3_nt: TGTGCCAGCAGCCCCCGGGACAGGGAGGGCACTGAAGCTTTCTTT
j_call: TRBJ1-4; clone_size: -; d_call: -; v_call: TRBV19; cdr3_aa: CASSIGVGEKLFF; cdr3_nt: TGTGCCAGTAGTATCGGGGTTGGTGAAAAACTGTTTTTT
j_call: TRBJ1-2; clone_size: -; d_call: TRBD1; v_call: TRBV5-1; cdr3_aa: CASSLDGTGYGYTF; cdr3_nt: TGCGCCAGCAGCTTGGACGGGACAGGTTATGGCTACACCTTC
j_call: TRBJ1-1; clone_size: -; d_call: -; v_call: TRBV7-9; cdr3_aa: CASSLLAGETEAFF; cdr3_nt: TGTGCCAGCAGCTTATTAGCAGGGGAAACTGAAGCTTTCTTT
j_call: TRBJ1-2; clone_size: -; d_call: -; v_call: TRBV3-1/TRBV3-2; cdr3_aa: CASTPANGYGYTF; cdr3_nt: TGTGCCAGCACCCCAGCGAATGGCTATGGCTACACCTTC
j_call: TRBJ2-2; clone_size: -; d_call: -; v_call: TRBV10-3; cdr3_aa: CAISAIGGTGELFF; cdr3_nt: TGTGCCATCAGTGCCATAGGGGGCACCGGGGAGCTGTTTTTT
j_call: TRBJ1-1; clone_size: -; d_call: -; v_call: TRBV6-1; cdr3_aa: CASSDRGANTEAFF; cdr3_nt: TGTGCCAGCAGTGATCGGGGGGCGAACACTGAAGCTTTCTTT
j_call: TRBJ1-6; clone_size: -; d_call: TRBD1; v_call: TRBV6-5; cdr3_aa: CASSLRTGLNSPLHF; cdr3_nt: TGTGCCAGCAGCTTAAGGACAGGCCTAAATTCACCCCTCCACTTT
j_call: TRBJ2-7; clone_size: -; d_call: -; v_call: TRBV15; cdr3_aa: CATSREPTGYEQYF; cdr3_nt: TGTGCCACCAGCAGAGAGCCGACAGGATACGAGCAGTACTTC
j_call: TRBJ1-4; clone_size: -; d_call: -; v_call: TRBV10-1; cdr3_aa: CASRLPGEKLFF; cdr3_nt: TGCGCCAGCAGACTCCCAGGGGAAAAACTGTTTTTT
j_call: TRBJ2-3; clone_size: -; d_call: TRBD1; v_call: TRBV27; cdr3_aa: CASSINRGGTDTQYF; cdr3_nt: TGTGCCAGCAGTATCAACAGGGGCGGCACAGATACGCAGTATTTT
j_call: TRBJ1-5; clone_size: -; d_call: -; v_call: TRBV19; cdr3_aa: CASSISGLGQPQHF; cdr3_nt: TGTGCCAGTAGTATATCGGGGTTAGGTCAGCCCCAGCATTTT
j_call: TRBJ1-1; clone_size: -; d_call: TRBD1; v_call: TRBV24-1; cdr3_aa: CATRRQGEGTEAFF; cdr3_nt: TGTGCCACCAGGAGACAGGGAGAGGGCACTGAAGCTTTCTTT
j_call: TRBJ2-5; clone_size: -; d_call: TRBD2; v_call: TRBV7-6; cdr3_aa: CASSLGVSGEGETQYF; cdr3_nt: TGTGCCAGCAGCTTAGGTGTGAGTGGGGAGGGCGAGACCCAGTACTTC
j_call: TRBJ2-3; clone_size: -; d_call: TRBD2; v_call: TRBV5-1; cdr3_aa: CASSISGGALDTQYF; cdr3_nt: TGCGCCAGCAGCATTAGCGGGGGGGCCTTAGATACGCAGTATTTT
j_call: TRBJ1-5; clone_size: -; d_call: -; v_call: TRBV15; cdr3_aa: CATSRDWQTSNQPQHF; cdr3_nt: TGTGCCACCAGCAGAGATTGGCAAACTAGCAATCAGCCCCAGCATTTT
j_call: TRBJ2-1; clone_size: -; d_call: -; v_call: TRBV19; cdr3_aa: CASSIVGTPYNEQFF; cdr3_nt: TGTGCCAGTAGTATTGTCGGGACACCGTACAATGAGCAGTTCTTC